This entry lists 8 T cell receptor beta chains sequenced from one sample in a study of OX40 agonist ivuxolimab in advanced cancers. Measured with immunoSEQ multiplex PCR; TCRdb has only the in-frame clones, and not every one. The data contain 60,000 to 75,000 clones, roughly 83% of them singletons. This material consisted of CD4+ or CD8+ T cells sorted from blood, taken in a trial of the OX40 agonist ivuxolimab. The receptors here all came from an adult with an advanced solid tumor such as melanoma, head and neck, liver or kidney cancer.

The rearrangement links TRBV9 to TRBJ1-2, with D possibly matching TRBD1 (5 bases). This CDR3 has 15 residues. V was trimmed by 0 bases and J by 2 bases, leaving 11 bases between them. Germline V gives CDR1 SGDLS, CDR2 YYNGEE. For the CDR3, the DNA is TGTGCCAGCAGCGTAGTTATCCAGGGAAACTATGGCTACACCTTC. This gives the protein CASSVVIQGNYGYTF.

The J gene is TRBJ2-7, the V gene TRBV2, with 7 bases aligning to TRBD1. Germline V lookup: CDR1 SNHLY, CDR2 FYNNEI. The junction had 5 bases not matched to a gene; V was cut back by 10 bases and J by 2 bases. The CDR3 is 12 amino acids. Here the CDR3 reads CATGDSPYEQYF. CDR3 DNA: TGTGCCACCGGGGACAGTCCCTACGAGCAGTACTTC. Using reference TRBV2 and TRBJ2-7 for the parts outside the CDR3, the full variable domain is EPEVTQTPSHQVTQMGQEVILRCVPISNHLYFYWYRQILGQKVEFLVSFYNNEISEKSEIFDDQFSVERPDGSNFTLKIRSTKLEDSAMYFCATGDSPYEQYFGPGTRLTVT.

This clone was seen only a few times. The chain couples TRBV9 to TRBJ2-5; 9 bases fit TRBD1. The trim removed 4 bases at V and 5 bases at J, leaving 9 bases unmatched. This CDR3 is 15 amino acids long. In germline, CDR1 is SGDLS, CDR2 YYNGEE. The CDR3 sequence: CASSIQGALGETQYF. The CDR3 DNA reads TGTGCCAGCAGCATACAGGGGGCCCTCGGGGAGACCCAGTACTTC.

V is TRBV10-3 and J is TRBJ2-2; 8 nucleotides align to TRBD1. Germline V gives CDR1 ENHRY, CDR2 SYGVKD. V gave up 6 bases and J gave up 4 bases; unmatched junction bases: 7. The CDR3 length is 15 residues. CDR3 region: CAIRHEDRATGELFF. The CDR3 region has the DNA TGTGCCATCAGGCACGAGGACAGGGCCACCGGGGAGCTGTTTTTT.

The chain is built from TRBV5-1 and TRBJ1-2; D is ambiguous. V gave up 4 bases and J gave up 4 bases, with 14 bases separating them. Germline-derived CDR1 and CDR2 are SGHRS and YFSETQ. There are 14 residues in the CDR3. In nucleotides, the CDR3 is TGCGCCAGCAGCCCCGGCGGGGAGGGCTATGGCTACACCTTC. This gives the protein CASSPGGEGYGYTF.

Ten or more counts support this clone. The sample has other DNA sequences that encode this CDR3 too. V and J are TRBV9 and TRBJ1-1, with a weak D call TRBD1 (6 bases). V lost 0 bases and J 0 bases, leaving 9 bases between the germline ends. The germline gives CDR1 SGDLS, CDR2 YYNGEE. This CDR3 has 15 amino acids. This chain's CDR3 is CASSVGGAVNTEAFF. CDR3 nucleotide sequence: TGTGCCAGCAGCGTAGGGGGGGCGGTGAACACTGAAGCTTTCTTT.

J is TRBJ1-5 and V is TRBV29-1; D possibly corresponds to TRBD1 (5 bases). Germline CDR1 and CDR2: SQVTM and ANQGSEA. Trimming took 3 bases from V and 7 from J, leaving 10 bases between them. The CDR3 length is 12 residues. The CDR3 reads CSVETEGQPQHF. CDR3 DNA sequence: TGCAGCGTTGAGACAGAGGGGCAGCCCCAGCATTTT.

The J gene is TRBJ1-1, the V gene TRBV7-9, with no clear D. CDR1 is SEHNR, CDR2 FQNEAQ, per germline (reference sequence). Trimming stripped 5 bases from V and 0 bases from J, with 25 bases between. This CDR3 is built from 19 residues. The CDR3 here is CASSIAWDLPGELNTEAFF. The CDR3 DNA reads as TGTGCCAGCAGCATCGCCTGGGATCTACCCGGGGAATTGAACACTGAAGCTTTCTTT.